This entry features one T cell receptor beta chain sequence. Its cognate antigen has yet to be identified. No much larger clonotype is one base removed from it; base qualities were not supplied. Counted from cysteine to phenylalanine, this CDR3 has 15 amino acids. Only CDR3 DNA is held: 45 bases, read in frame from base 1. V is shortened by 5 bases, J by 7 bases, and the region joining them spans 20 bases. The germline V gene (reference sequence) sets CDR1 to MNHNY and CDR2 to SVGAGI. This sample is part of a study of control samples from healthy donors and cancer patients (dated by TCRdb to 2018 to 2021). Library preparation employed the immunoSEQ multiplex PCR assay. TCRdb took over this immuneACCESS table, retaining in-frame rearrangements with V and J assigned. Such tables are incomplete; in checked studies, under half of the missing clones stem from an unresolved V gene, and the remainder is unexplained. The sample table lists 100,000 to 150,000 clones, roughly 90% of them with a count of one. The biggest ten clones account for around 2.1% of the sample.

Material: blood. The chain joins TRBV6-6 to TRBJ1-2; the D gene is perhaps TRBD1, from 5 matching bases. The source of this sequence is a woman between 45 and 65 years old in good health. The CDR3 protein: CASSAEIDGAGGYTF. Here is the DNA: TGTGCCAGCAGTGCTGAAATTGACGGGGCCGGTGGCTACACCTTC.